The next 16 T cell receptor beta chains were all read from a single sample in a study of T cells in Graves' hyperthyroidism and ophthalmopathy. RNA transcripts yielded amplified TCR beta CDR3 regions. Initially, a first-round RT-PCR of the TCR CDR3 employed the HTBI primer set. TCRdb passed the multiplex PCR reads through MiXCR, listing each CDR3 protein once. The sample holds fewer than 900,000 distinct CDR3 sequences, 15% to 20% seen once. What was sequenced was blood. The receptors derive from a man aged 18 to 35 with Graves' hyperthyroidism.

J is TRBJ1-2 and V is TRBV29-1; D gene ambiguous. Between the trimmed V and J ends, which lost 0 bases and 0 bases, there was a span of 5 bases. The CDR3 is made up of 13 amino acids. Germline V gene lookup returns CDR1 SQVTM and CDR2 ANQGSEA. In nucleotides, the CDR3 is TGCAGCGTTGAAGAAGGATCTAACTATGGCTACACCTTC. As protein: CSVEEGSNYGYTF.

This clonotype was detected a few times. J is TRBJ2-2 and V is TRBV9; no clear D gene. There are 12 residues in the CDR3. The V end was cut by 3 bases, the J end by 7 bases, with 7 bases between. Germline loops: CDR1 SGDLS, CDR2 YYNGEE. The DNA of the CDR3 is TGTGCCAGCAGCGCCCACTTCGGGGAGCTGTTTTTT. It codes for CASSAHFGELFF.

This clonotype appeared many times. The chain is built from TRBV24-1 and TRBJ2-1; TRBD1 matches at 7 bases. Germline trimming cut 7 bases from V and 5 bases from J; bases unmatched to any gene: 1. Germline assignment: CDR1 KGHDR and CDR2 SFDVKD. The CDR3 is 12 amino acids. CDR3 nucleotide sequence: TGTGCCACCAGGGGACAGCACAATGAGCAGTTCTTC. Amino acids: CATRGQHNEQFF.

This clonotype was detected only a few times. The chain employs TRBV4-1 and TRBJ2-5, with D possibly being TRBD2 (5 bases). Between the trimmed V and J ends, which lost 3 bases and 0 bases, there was a span of 14 bases. Germline CDR1 reads MGHRA; CDR2 reads YSYEKL. The CDR3 contains 16 residues. Written as DNA, the CDR3 is TGCGCCAGCAGCCAGGGTGGAGGCGGCGACCAAGAGACCCAGTACTTC. It codes for CASSQGGGGDQETQYF.

CDR3 residues: CASSVFRDGRRETQYF. The CDR3 DNA sequence: TGTGCCAGCAGTGTGTTTAGGGACGGGCGCCGGGAGACCCAGTACTTC. V is TRBV2 and J is TRBJ2-5; D is perhaps TRBD1 or TRBD2 (5 bases each). The CDR3 totals 16 residues. Looked up from germline, CDR1 is SNHLY and CDR2 is FYNNEI. The germline V and J ends were trimmed by 4 bases and 5 bases, with 20 bases remaining between them.

This clonotype was observed at least ten times. The CDR3 sequence: CASADRGGETQYF. Here the CDR3 DNA reads TGTGCCAGCGCGGACAGGGGTGGAGAGACCCAGTACTTC. The gene calls are TRBV28 and TRBJ2-5, with TRBD1 matching over 9 bases. The CDR3 runs 13 residues. V lost 8 bases to trimming and J lost 4 bases; unmatched junction nucleotides: 5. CDR1 and CDR2 (germline): MDHEN, SYDVKM.

The chain carries TRBV6-1 and TRBJ2-7, with 8 bases matching TRBD2. The CDR3 has 15 amino acids. With 6 bases clipped from V and 4 bases from J, the junction kept 11 bases outside the gene matches. From germline, CDR1 is MNHNS and CDR2 SASEGT. The CDR3: CASRDGSSGSYEQYF. The CDR3 region has the DNA TGTGCCAGCAGAGACGGTTCCAGCGGGAGTTACGAGCAGTACTTC.

The rearrangement links TRBV7-3 to TRBJ2-3; the D is unclear. Per germline, CDR1 SGHTA and CDR2 FQGTGA. This CDR3 has 14 residues. Deletions cut 4 bases from V and 3 bases from J, with 11 bases between. The CDR3 here is CASSYGMGTDTQYF. The DNA for the CDR3 is TGTGCCAGCAGCTACGGCATGGGGACAGATACGCAGTATTTT.

J is TRBJ2-3 and V is TRBV19; TRBD1 might be the D (5 bases). The germline V gene has CDR1 LNHDA and CDR2 SQIVND (reference sequence). The CDR3 runs 14 residues. The ends were cut back, 10 bases at V and 4 bases at J, with 18 bases in the middle. CDR3 bases: TGTGCCACGAGTAGTGGGGCAGGCGCAGATACGCAGTATTTT. Protein sequence: CATSSGAGADTQYF.

This clonotype was observed a few times. The chain carries TRBV29-1 and TRBJ2-1; TRBD2 aligns across 11 bases. Losses at the gene ends were 4 bases for V and 9 bases for J; bases not matched to a gene: 5. The germline CDR1 and CDR2 sequences are SQVTM and ANQGSEA. The CDR3 consists of 13 residues. CDR3 sequence: CSVVGSGRGEQFF. CDR3 DNA: TGCAGCGTTGTGGGTAGCGGGAGGGGTGAGCAGTTCTTC.

This rearrangement joins TRBV6-8 to TRBJ2-1, with D unresolved. The length of the CDR3 is 14 residues. The V gene lost 1 base and the J gene lost 5 bases, with 9 bases spanning the gap. Germline CDR1 reads MNHGY; CDR2 reads SAAAGT. CDR3 protein: CASSYWRYNNEQFF. For the CDR3, the DNA is TGTGCCAGCAGTTACTGGCGGTACAACAATGAGCAGTTCTTC.

This clonotype was detected many times. The chain links TRBV30 to TRBJ1-1; D is unresolved. The CDR3 is 12 amino acids. From germline, CDR1 is GTSNPN and CDR2 SVGIG (reference sequence). V was shortened by 3 bases and J by 5 bases, with 10 bases between the two germline ends. This chain's CDR3 is CAWSDNWTEAFF. The DNA of the CDR3 is TGTGCCTGGAGCGACAATTGGACTGAAGCTTTCTTT.

J is TRBJ1-3 and V is TRBV20-1, with TRBD1 identical over 7 bases. This CDR3 has 16 residues. CDR1 is DFQATT, CDR2 SNEGSKA, per germline (reference sequence). V shed 3 bases and J 4 bases; nucleotides not matched to a gene: 12. CDR3 in DNA: TGCAGTGCTAGCCCCGACAGGGTTGGTATAGGAAACACCATATATTTT. It encodes CSASPDRVGIGNTIYF.

The J gene is TRBJ1-6, the V gene TRBV28; TRBD1 aligns across 7 bases. This CDR3 contains 16 residues. Germline CDR1 reads MDHEN; CDR2 reads SYDVKM. V shed 7 bases, J shed 0 bases, and the junction held 6 bases outside the gene matches. The CDR3 coding sequence is TGTGCCAGCACCGGACAGGACTTCTCCTATAATTCACCCCTCCACTTT. Residues: CASTGQDFSYNSPLHF.

This clonotype was observed a handful of times. The J gene is TRBJ2-2, the V gene TRBV6-1; 8 nucleotides line up with TRBD1. The CDR3 contains 17 residues. J was trimmed by 0 bases and V by 5 bases; bases with no gene match: 8. CDR1 is MNHNS, CDR2 SASEGT, per germline. The CDR3 here is CASSSVGQGANTGELFF. CDR3 coding DNA: TGTGCCAGCAGTTCCGTAGGACAGGGCGCGAACACCGGGGAGCTGTTTTTT.

This clonotype was seen a handful of times. The chain uses TRBV7-3 and TRBJ2-3; 11 bases fit TRBD2. The CDR3 consists of 17 residues. Germline V gives CDR1 SGHTA, CDR2 FQGTGA. With V trimmed by 0 bases and J by 5 bases, 7 bases remained unmatched. The CDR3 is CASSLTGTSGAGDTQYF. In DNA form, the CDR3 reads TGTGCCAGCAGCTTAACGGGGACTAGCGGAGCGGGAGATACGCAGTATTTT.